One and the same sample provided the 12 T cell receptor beta chains below, sequenced in a study of cytotoxic CD8 clonotypes in ibrutinib-treated CLL. This table comes from immunoSEQ multiplex PCR, and its TCRdb copy is limited to in-frame clones, with some not included. Of around 14,000 clones listed, about 55% are singletons. Specimen: PBMCs, collected at an approximately 22-month disease-progression time point, from a patient treated with ibrutinib. Receptor source: a human donor with chronic lymphocytic leukemia.

The rearrangement uses TRBV6-1 and TRBJ1-2, with D uncertain. Germline loops: CDR1 MNHNS, CDR2 SASEGT. The CDR3 length is 13 residues. Trimming left V 2 bases short and J 5 bases short, with 9 bases between. The CDR3 DNA sequence: TGTGCCAGCAGTGAATACGGAGGGTATGGCTACACCTTC. It translates to CASSEYGGYGYTF.

To note about this clone: One end of the junction does not line up with germline, which may come from a read error. The rearrangement links TRBV7-7 to TRBJ1-1; possibly TRBD1 for D (5 bases). Germline-derived CDR1 and CDR2 are SSHAT and FNYEAQ (reference sequence). The CDR3 runs 13 residues. The CDR3 DNA follows: TGTGCTAGCAGCCAAGACAGAAACACTGAAGCTTTCTTT. Protein product: CASSQDRNTEAFF.

This clone is deemed medium-sized (0.01 to 0.1%). Other nucleotide sequences in the sample specify the same CDR3. CDR3 protein: CASSLTTGGDEKLFF. For the CDR3, the DNA is TGTGCCAGCAGCTTAACGACAGGCGGGGATGAAAAACTGTTTTTT. The V call is TRBV7-9, the J call TRBJ1-4; D is possibly TRBD1 (6 bases). The V gene lost 2 bases and the J gene lost 6 bases, with 13 bases spanning the gap. The CDR3 extends over 15 amino acids. Germline lookup yields CDR1 SEHNR and CDR2 FQNEAQ (reference sequence).

This clone appeared a few times. The rearrangement joins TRBV5-1 to TRBJ2-5; D remains unclear. Germline V lookup: CDR1 SGHRS, CDR2 YFSETQ. This CDR3 has 14 amino acids. V lost 1 base, J lost 5 bases, and 12 bases lay in between. This CDR3 is CASSLKIEPETQYF. CDR3 in DNA: TGCGCCAGCAGCTTGAAAATTGAGCCTGAGACCCAGTACTTC.

This chain joins TRBV30 and TRBJ1-1; the match to TRBD1 covers 7 bases. With V trimmed by 5 bases and J by 3 bases, 12 bases remained unmatched. The CDR3 has 15 residues. Germline loops: CDR1 GTSNPN, CDR2 SVGIG (reference sequence). CDR3 region: CAWATKRGLDTEAFF. CDR3 coding DNA: TGTGCCTGGGCCACAAAAAGGGGGCTCGACACTGAAGCTTTCTTT. The full variable domain, in which reference TRBV30 and TRBJ1-1 provide the parts outside the CDR3, is SQTIHQWPATLVQPVGSPLSLECTVEGTSNPNLYWYRQAAGRGLQLLFYSVGIGQISSEVPQNLSASRPQDRQFILSSKKLLLSDSGFYLCAWATKRGLDTEAFFGQGTRLTVV.

This clone was found once. V and J are TRBV7-9 and TRBJ2-5; D is perhaps TRBD1 (6 bases). The CDR3 extends over 13 amino acids. Germline assignment: CDR1 SEHNR and CDR2 FQNEAQ (reference sequence). The V and J ends lost 4 bases and 5 bases respectively, with 11 bases between them. In DNA, the CDR3 is TGTGCCAGCAGCTCCCAGGGGACGGAGACCCAGTACTTC. Its protein product is CASSSQGTETQYF.

This clone came up a few times. V gene TRBV6-1 combines with J gene TRBJ1-3; D possibly corresponds to TRBD1 (6 bases). V was cut by 7 bases and J by 2 bases, with 12 bases left in between. Germline V gene data show CDR1 as MNHNS and CDR2 as SASEGT. This CDR3 comprises 14 residues. The CDR3 DNA is TGTGCCAGCACCACCTCAGGGGCTGGAAACACCATATATTTT. The encoded protein is CASTTSGAGNTIYF.

This clone has ten or more counts. V is TRBV9 and J is TRBJ1-2, with TRBD1 matching over 9 bases. The J segment lost 3 bases and the V segment lost 2 bases, leaving 5 bases of the junction unmatched. The CDR3 extends over 15 amino acids. Per germline, CDR1 SGDLS and CDR2 YYNGEE. The CDR3 coding sequence is TGTGCCAGCAGCGTCAGACAGGGGGGAGACTATGGCTACACCTTC. It encodes CASSVRQGGDYGYTF.

The rearrangement joins TRBV6-1 to TRBJ2-3, with 9 nucleotides matching TRBD2. The J segment lost 1 base and the V segment lost 2 bases, leaving 10 bases of the junction unmatched. Germline V CDR1 and CDR2: MNHNS, SASEGT. The CDR3 totals 18 residues. This CDR3 reads CASSEKRGVVWGTDTQYF. CDR3 in DNA: TGTGCCAGCAGTGAAAAGCGGGGGGTGGTTTGGGGCACAGATACGCAGTATTTT.

This chain connects TRBV14 to TRBJ1-1; D gene uncertain. Germline CDR1 is SGHDN and CDR2 is FVKESK. This CDR3 is 12 amino acids long. V was clipped by 3 bases and J by 4 bases, with 6 bases between them. The CDR3 coding sequence is TGTGCCAGCAGCCATGTACCCACTGAAGCTTTCTTT. Encoded protein: CASSHVPTEAFF. Full variable domain (remainder filled in from reference TRBV14 and TRBJ1-1): EAGVTQFPSHSVIEKGQTVTLRCDPISGHDNLYWYRRVMGKEIKFLLHFVKESKQDESGMPNNRFLAERTGGTYSTLKVQPAELEDSGVYFCASSHVPTEAFFGQGTRLTVV.

V gene TRBV10-3 combines with J gene TRBJ2-7; 9 nucleotides align to TRBD1. The CDR3 runs to 14 residues. With 3 bases clipped from V and 1 base from J, the junction kept 1 base outside the gene matches. Germline loops: CDR1 ENHRY, CDR2 SYGVKD. The CDR3 nucleotides read TGTGCCATCAGTGATGGGACAGGGTCCTACGAGCAGTACTTC. Its protein product is CAISDGTGSYEQYF.

This clone was counted only a few times. The chain carries TRBV29-1 and TRBJ1-2; the D is unclear. CDR3 length equals 15 residues. Trimming removed 2 bases from V and 2 bases from J, with 15 bases in between. The germline V gene encodes CDR1 SQVTM and CDR2 ANQGSEA. The CDR3, as DNA: TGCAGCGTTGAACTTCCCCAGCCCTTCAACTATGGCTACACCTTC. Its translation: CSVELPQPFNYGYTF.